The 10 T cell receptor beta chains below were found in one sample sequenced in a study of blood T cell repertoires in COVID-19. Repertoires were generated with immunoSEQ multiplex PCR, while TCRdb's copy carries only in-frame clones and drops some. This table has tens of thousands of clones, approximately 84% appearing once. Sample: peripheral blood. Source of these receptors: a man between 65 and 80 years old with acute or convalescent COVID-19.

The chain carries TRBV5-1 and TRBJ2-1; 7 bases align to TRBD1. Germline V gene data show CDR1 as SGHRS and CDR2 as YFSETQ. V lost 4 bases, J lost 7 bases, and 5 bases stayed unmatched. The CDR3 has 13 amino acids. The CDR3 region is CASSLQGWNEQFF. CDR3 nucleotides: TGCGCCAGCAGCCTACAGGGGTGGAATGAGCAGTTCTTC.

The V and J genes are TRBV10-2 and TRBJ1-5; 9 nucleotides agree with TRBD1. V was clipped by 0 bases and J by 4 bases; unmatched bases: 4. Germline assignment: CDR1 WSHSY and CDR2 SAAADI. The CDR3 consists of 16 residues. The CDR3 is CASSESGTGFNQPQHF. The CDR3 nucleotides read TGCGCCAGCAGTGAGTCAGGGACAGGGTTTAATCAGCCCCAGCATTTT.

The chain has TRBV5-6 and TRBJ2-3; 7 positions match TRBD2. Trimming took 4 bases from V and 3 from J; bases not matched to a gene: 11. Germline CDR1 and CDR2: SGHDT and YYEEEE. The CDR3 is made up of 16 amino acids. The CDR3 DNA is TGTGCCAGCAGCAAGAGTGGGAGGGCCCGGACAGATACGCAGTATTTT. This translates into CASSKSGRARTDTQYF.

The chain links TRBV27 to TRBJ1-2, with D tentatively TRBD1 (6 bases). V lost 0 bases and J lost 2, with 13 bases in between. Looked up from germline, CDR1 is MNHEY and CDR2 is SMNVEV (reference sequence). The length of the CDR3 is 16 residues. The CDR3 DNA follows: TGTGCCAGCAGTTTATCCCTTCGTACAGGGAACTATGGCTACACCTTC. Protein product: CASSLSLRTGNYGYTF.

This clone was recorded only once. V gene TRBV7-9 combines with J gene TRBJ2-4, with a possible D match to TRBD1 (5 bases). V was trimmed by 6 bases and J by 4 bases, leaving 10 bases between them. Germline values: CDR1 SEHNR, CDR2 FQNEAQ (reference sequence). The CDR3 runs to 13 residues. CDR3 in DNA: TGTGCCAGCAGTTCGACAGCGAAAAACATTCAGTACTTC. Protein: CASSSTAKNIQYF. The full variable domain, its missing parts supplied by reference TRBV7-9 and TRBJ2-4, is DTGVSQNPRHKITKRGQNVTFRCDPISEHNRLYWYRQTLGQGPEFLTYFQNEAQLEKSRLLSDRFSAERPKGSFSTLEIQRTEQGDSAMYLCASSSTAKNIQYFGAGTRLSVL.

The chain joins TRBV5-1 to TRBJ2-3; the match to TRBD2 covers 8 bases. The germline V gene has CDR1 SGHRS and CDR2 YFSETQ. This CDR3 comprises 15 residues. V trimming: 4 bases; J trimming: 2 bases; junction bases outside the gene matches: 6. In nucleotides, the CDR3 is TGCGCCAGCAGCCGCGGAGCGGGAGTCACAGATACGCAGTATTTT. It specifies CASSRGAGVTDTQYF.

The genes are TRBV2 and TRBJ1-5, with D uncertain. The CDR3 is 17 amino acids. Germline V CDR1 and CDR2: SNHLY, FYNNEI. Trimming stripped 3 bases from V and 0 bases from J, with 15 bases between. CDR3 nucleotide sequence: TGTGCCAGCAGTGACCGGGTACCCGGTTATAGCAATCAGCCCCAGCATTTT. It yields the protein CASSDRVPGYSNQPQHF.

The chain links TRBV24-1 to TRBJ1-5; 7 bases are a match to TRBD1. Germline CDR1 is KGHDR and CDR2 is SFDVKD. This CDR3 is 15 amino acids long. J gave up 3 bases and V 4 bases, and 5 bases lay outside the gene matches. CDR3 sequence reads: CATSDSDRNNQPQHF. In DNA form, the CDR3 reads TGTGCCACCAGTGACTCGGACAGGAACAATCAGCCCCAGCATTTT.

V and J are TRBV24-1 and TRBJ2-3; TRBD2 is a possible D gene (6 bases). CDR1 KGHDR and CDR2 SFDVKD come from the germline V gene. The CDR3 sequence is 15 residues long. Trimming removed 3 bases at V and 0 bases at J, with 9 bases between. CDR3 in DNA: TGTGCCACCAGTGATAAGGGACTGAGCACAGATACGCAGTATTTT. Translated: CATSDKGLSTDTQYF.

The chain links TRBV29-1 to TRBJ2-7; perhaps TRBD2 as D (6 bases). The CDR3 runs to 13 residues. Germline assignment: CDR1 SQVTM and CDR2 ANQGSEA. The V end lost 3 bases, the J end lost 7 bases, and 16 bases lay between the germline ends. The CDR3 DNA reads TGCAGCGTTGAGGCCGGGACTCCAAGGGAGCAGTACTTC. Translated: CSVEAGTPREQYF.